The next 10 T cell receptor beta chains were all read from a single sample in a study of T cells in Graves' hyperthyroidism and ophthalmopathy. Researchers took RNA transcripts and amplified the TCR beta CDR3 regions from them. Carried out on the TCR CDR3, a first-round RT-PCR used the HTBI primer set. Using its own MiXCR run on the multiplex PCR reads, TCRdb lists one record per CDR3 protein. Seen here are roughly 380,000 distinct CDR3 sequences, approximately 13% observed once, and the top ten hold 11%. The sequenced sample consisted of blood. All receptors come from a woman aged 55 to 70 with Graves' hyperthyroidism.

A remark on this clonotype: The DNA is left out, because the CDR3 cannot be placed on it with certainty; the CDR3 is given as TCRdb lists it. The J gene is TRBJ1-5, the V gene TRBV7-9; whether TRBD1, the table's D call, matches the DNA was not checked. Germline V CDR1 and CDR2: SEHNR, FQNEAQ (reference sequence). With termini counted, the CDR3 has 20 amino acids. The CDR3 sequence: CASSPGQHEQYFGPGQPQHF.

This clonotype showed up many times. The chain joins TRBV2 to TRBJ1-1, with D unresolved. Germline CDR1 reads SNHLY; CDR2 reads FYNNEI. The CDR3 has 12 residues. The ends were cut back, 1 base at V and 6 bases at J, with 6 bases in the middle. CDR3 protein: CASSEDKAEAFF. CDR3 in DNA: TGTGCCAGCAGTGAAGACAAGGCTGAAGCTTTCTTT. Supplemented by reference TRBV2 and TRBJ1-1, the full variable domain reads EPEVTQTPSHQVTQMGQEVILRCVPISNHLYFYWYRQILGQKVEFLVSFYNNEISEKSEIFDDQFSVERPDGSNFTLKIRSTKLEDSAMYFCASSEDKAEAFFGQGTRLTVV.

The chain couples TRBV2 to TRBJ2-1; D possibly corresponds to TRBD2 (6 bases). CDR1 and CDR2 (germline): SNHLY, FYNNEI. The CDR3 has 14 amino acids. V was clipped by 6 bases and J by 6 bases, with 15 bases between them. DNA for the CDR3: TGTGCCAGCAGCCCCCGCGGGGCGGGCAATGAGCAGTTCTTC. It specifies CASSPRGAGNEQFF.

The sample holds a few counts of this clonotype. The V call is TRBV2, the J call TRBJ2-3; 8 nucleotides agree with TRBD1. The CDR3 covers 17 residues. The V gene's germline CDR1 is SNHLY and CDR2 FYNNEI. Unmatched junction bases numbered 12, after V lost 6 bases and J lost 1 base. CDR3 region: CASRPRDRSFGTDTQYF. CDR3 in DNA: TGTGCCAGCAGGCCCCGGGACAGGTCGTTTGGCACAGATACGCAGTATTTT.

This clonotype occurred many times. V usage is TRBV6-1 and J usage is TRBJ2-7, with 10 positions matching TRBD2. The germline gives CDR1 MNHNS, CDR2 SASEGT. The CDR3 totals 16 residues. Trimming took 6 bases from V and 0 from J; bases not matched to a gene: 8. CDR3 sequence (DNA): TGTGCCAGCAGCCGCAAGGGACTAGCGACCTCCTACGAGCAGTACTTC. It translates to CASSRKGLATSYEQYF.

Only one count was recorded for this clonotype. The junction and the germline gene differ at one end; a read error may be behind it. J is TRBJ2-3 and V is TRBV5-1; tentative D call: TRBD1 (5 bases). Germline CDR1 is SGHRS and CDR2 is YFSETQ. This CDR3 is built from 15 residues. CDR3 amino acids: CASSLVGRVQDTQYF. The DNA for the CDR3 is TGTGCCAGCAGCTTGGTGGGCAGGGTCCAAGATACGCAGTATTTT.

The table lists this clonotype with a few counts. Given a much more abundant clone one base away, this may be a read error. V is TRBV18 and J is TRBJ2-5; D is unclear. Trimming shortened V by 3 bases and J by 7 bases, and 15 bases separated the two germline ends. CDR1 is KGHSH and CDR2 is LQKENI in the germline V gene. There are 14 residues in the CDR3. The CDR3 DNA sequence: TGTGCCAGCTCACCTGAAACAGTGGTCAGGACCCAGTACTTC. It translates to CASSPETVVRTQYF.

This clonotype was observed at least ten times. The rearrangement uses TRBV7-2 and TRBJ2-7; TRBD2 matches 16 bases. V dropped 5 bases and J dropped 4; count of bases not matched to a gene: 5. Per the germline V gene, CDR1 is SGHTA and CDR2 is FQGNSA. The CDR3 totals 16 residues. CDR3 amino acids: CASSGTSGGGQYEQYF. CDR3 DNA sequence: TGTGCCAGCAGCGGGACTAGCGGGGGGGGGCAATACGAGCAGTACTTC.

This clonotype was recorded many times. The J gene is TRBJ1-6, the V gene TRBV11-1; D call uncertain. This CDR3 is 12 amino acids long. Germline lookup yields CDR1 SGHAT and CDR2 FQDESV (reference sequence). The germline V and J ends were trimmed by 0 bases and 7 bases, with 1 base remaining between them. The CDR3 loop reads CASSLANSPLHF. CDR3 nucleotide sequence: TGTGCCAGCAGCTTAGCCAATTCACCCCTCCACTTT.

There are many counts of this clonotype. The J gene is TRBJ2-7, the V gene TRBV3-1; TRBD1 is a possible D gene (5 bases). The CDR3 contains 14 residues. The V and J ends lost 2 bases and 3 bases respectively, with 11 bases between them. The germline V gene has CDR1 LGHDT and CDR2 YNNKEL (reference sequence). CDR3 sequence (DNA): TGTGCCAGCAGCCAACAGGGTGCCAGCTACGAGCAGTACTTC. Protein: CASSQQGASYEQYF.